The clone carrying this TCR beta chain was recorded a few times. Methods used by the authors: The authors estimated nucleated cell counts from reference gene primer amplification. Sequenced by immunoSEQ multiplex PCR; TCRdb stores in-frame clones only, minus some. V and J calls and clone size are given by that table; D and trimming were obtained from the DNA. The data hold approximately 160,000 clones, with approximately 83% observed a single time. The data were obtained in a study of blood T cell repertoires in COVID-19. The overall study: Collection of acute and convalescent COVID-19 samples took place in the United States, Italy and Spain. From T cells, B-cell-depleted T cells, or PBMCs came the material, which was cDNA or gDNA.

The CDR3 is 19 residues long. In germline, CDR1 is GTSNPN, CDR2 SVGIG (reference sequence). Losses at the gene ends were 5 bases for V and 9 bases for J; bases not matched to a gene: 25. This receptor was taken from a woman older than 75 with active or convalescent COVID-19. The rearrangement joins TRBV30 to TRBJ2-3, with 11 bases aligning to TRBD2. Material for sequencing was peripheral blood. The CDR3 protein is CAWPTSGVPAPTPEGTQYF. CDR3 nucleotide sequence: TGTGCCTGGCCGACTAGCGGGGTCCCAGCCCCCACGCCCGAAGGGACGCAGTATTTT.